A single sample is the source of the 21 T cell receptor beta chains below, sequenced in a study of T cell responses to AZD1222 COVID-19 vaccine. Sequenced by immunoSEQ multiplex PCR; TCRdb stores in-frame clones only, minus some. Of over 100,000 clones detected, about 80% appear once; the ten largest clones hold under 10%. Source: peripheral blood, taken on day 0 of AZD1222 vaccination. The receptors derive from an adult in good health.

This sequence joins TRBV5-1 and TRBJ2-7; 14 bases are a match to TRBD2. CDR1 is SGHRS, CDR2 YFSETQ, per germline. The CDR3 is 19 amino acids. V was pared by 4 bases and J by 3 bases, with 15 bases of the junction left unmatched. The CDR3 DNA is TGCGCCAGCAGCGTGGGCGACCCCGGGACTAGCGGGAGTTTCTACGAGCAGTACTTC. This gives the protein CASSVGDPGTSGSFYEQYF.

The V call is TRBV6-5, the J call TRBJ2-5; D is unresolved. Germline V gene lookup returns CDR1 MNHEY and CDR2 SVGAGI. This CDR3 contains 13 residues. V was cut by 2 bases and J by 5 bases, with 9 bases left in between. Written as DNA, the CDR3 is TGTGCCAGCAGTTACGGTGGTTTGGAGACCCAGTACTTC. Its protein product is CASSYGGLETQYF.

V gene TRBV9 combines with J gene TRBJ2-3; 7 bases fit TRBD2. After removal of 0 bases from V and 6 bases from J, the junction contained 10 bases not matched to a gene. CDR1 is SGDLS and CDR2 is YYNGEE in the germline V gene. This CDR3 has 16 residues. The CDR3 DNA sequence: TGTGCCAGCAGCGTAGGGGAGGGAGGGCTCCCGGATACGCAGTATTTT. It encodes CASSVGEGGLPDTQYF.

The CDR3 is CASCVDRGWGQPQHF. CDR3 coding DNA: TGTGCCAGTTGCGTTGACCGGGGTTGGGGTCAGCCCCAGCATTTT. The chain joins TRBV19 to TRBJ1-5; D is uncertain. The germline V gene encodes CDR1 LNHDA and CDR2 SQIVND (reference sequence). V lost 8 bases, J lost 6 bases, and 20 bases lay in between. The CDR3 consists of 15 residues.

The V call is TRBV25-1, the J call TRBJ1-5; D gene ambiguous. V shed 6 bases and J shed 7 bases, with 13 bases lying between them. Germline CDR1 reads MGHDK; CDR2 reads SYGVNS. CDR3 length: 13 residues. CDR3 residues: CASSPAGWQPQHF. The CDR3 DNA follows: TGTGCCAGCAGCCCCGCGGGGTGGCAGCCCCAGCATTTT.

This clone appeared a single time. V is TRBV4-1 and J is TRBJ1-6; tentatively, D is TRBD1 (6 bases). The CDR3 is 15 amino acids. CDR1 is MGHRA and CDR2 is YSYEKL in the germline V gene. V lost 5 bases to trimming and J lost 7 bases, with 15 bases between them. The CDR3 nucleotides read TGCGCCAGCAGCGAAACAGGGATCTCCAATTCACCCCTCCACTTT. This encodes CASSETGISNSPLHF.

V gene TRBV28 combines with J gene TRBJ2-5, with TRBD1 matching over 7 bases. From germline, CDR1 is MDHEN and CDR2 SYDVKM. This CDR3 is built from 13 residues. V trimming: 7 bases; J trimming: 2 bases; junction bases outside the gene matches: 4. Written as DNA, the CDR3 is TGTGCCAGCAATAAGGGACAGCAAGAGACCCAGTACTTC. The encoded protein is CASNKGQQETQYF.

The chain carries TRBV19 and TRBJ1-4; D is perhaps TRBD1 (6 bases). The germline V gene has CDR1 LNHDA and CDR2 SQIVND (reference sequence). V gave up 5 bases and J gave up 7 bases, with 20 bases separating them. CDR3 size: 16 residues. The CDR3 is CASSSQGGTTFEKLFF. CDR3 coding DNA: TGTGCCAGTAGTTCACAGGGCGGGACGACGTTTGAAAAACTGTTTTTT.

The chain combines TRBV6-5 with TRBJ1-3, with D tentatively TRBD1 (5 bases). V dropped 10 bases and J dropped 8 bases, with 15 bases sitting between them. Germline V gene lookup returns CDR1 MNHEY and CDR2 SVGAGI. The CDR3 is 12 residues long. CDR3 sequence (DNA): TGTGCCACCAACTACCAGGGACACACCATATATTTT. This gives the protein CATNYQGHTIYF.

The rearrangement links TRBV7-2 to TRBJ1-5; possibly TRBD1 for D (5 bases). Germline V gives CDR1 SGHTA, CDR2 FQGNSA. This CDR3 is built from 14 residues. V was pared by 5 bases and J by 3 bases, with 11 bases between. CDR3 loop: CASSPRQFNQPQHF. In DNA, the CDR3 is TGTGCCAGCAGCCCCAGACAGTTCAATCAGCCCCAGCATTTT.

The J gene is TRBJ1-2, the V gene TRBV24-1, with 7 bases identical to TRBD1. Unmatched junction bases numbered 10, after V lost 4 bases and J lost 6 bases. This CDR3 is built from 15 residues. Looked up from germline, CDR1 is KGHDR and CDR2 is SFDVKD. The CDR3 DNA reads TGTGCCACCAGTGACCAGACAGGGAATGCCGATGGCTACACCTTC. Translation gives CATSDQTGNADGYTF.

The gene calls are TRBV2 and TRBJ1-2; D uncertain. Germline V CDR1 and CDR2: SNHLY, FYNNEI. V was clipped by 4 bases and J by 7 bases, with 16 bases between them. The CDR3 is made up of 14 amino acids. In DNA, the CDR3 is TGTGCCAGCAGTGTGAGCAGAGGCCTTTCTGGCTACACCTTC. It specifies CASSVSRGLSGYTF.

This sequence joins TRBV7-2 and TRBJ1-1; D not certain. Trimming left V 2 bases short and J 0 bases short, with 13 bases between. Germline V lookup: CDR1 SGHTA, CDR2 FQGNSA. CDR3 size: 16 residues. CDR3 sequence: CASSLRRVLMNTEAFF. CDR3 nucleotide sequence: TGTGCCAGCAGCTTACGTCGAGTGCTCATGAACACTGAAGCTTTCTTT.

The CDR3 coding sequence is TGCGCCAGCAGCTTGGCCCCCGGGGGGCCAGGTACGCAGTATTTT. It specifies CASSLAPGGPGTQYF. The chain uses TRBV5-1 and TRBJ2-3; possibly TRBD2 for D (7 bases). Germline V gene data show CDR1 as SGHRS and CDR2 as YFSETQ. The CDR3 covers 15 residues. The V end lost 0 bases, the J end lost 8 bases, and 16 bases lay between the germline ends.

The chain couples TRBV5-4 to TRBJ2-5; no clear D gene. The CDR3 spans 12 residues. In germline, CDR1 is SGHNT, CDR2 YYREEE (reference sequence). Trimming left V 4 bases short and J 2 bases short, with 6 bases between. The CDR3 protein is CASSDDQETQYF. The CDR3 bases are TGTGCCAGCAGCGACGATCAAGAGACCCAGTACTTC.

This chain joins TRBV6-4 and TRBJ2-1, with D possibly TRBD1 on 5 matching bases. Germline values: CDR1 MRHNA, CDR2 SNTAGT. This CDR3 is 13 amino acids long. V shed 7 bases and J shed 5 bases, with 12 bases lying between them. The CDR3 spells CASKGQADNEQFF. DNA of the CDR3: TGTGCCAGCAAGGGGCAGGCGGACAATGAGCAGTTCTTC.

This clone was detected only once. The rearrangement joins TRBV5-1 to TRBJ1-6; no definite D call. The germline gives CDR1 SGHRS, CDR2 YFSETQ. V shed 0 bases and J shed 7 bases, with 14 bases lying between them. The CDR3 has 16 residues. The CDR3 bases are TGCGCCAGCAGCTTGGCTGGAACTGTTGGAAATTCACCCCTCCACTTT. Its translation: CASSLAGTVGNSPLHF. The full variable domain, with the rest looked up from reference TRBV5-1 and TRBJ1-6, is KAGVTQTPRYLIKTRGQQVTLSCSPISGHRSVSWYQQTPGQGLQFLFEYFSETQRNKGNFPGRFSGRQFSNSRSEMNVSTLELGDSALYLCASSLAGTVGNSPLHFGNGTRLTVT.

As to this clone: This specimen includes other DNA sequences encoding the same CDR3. The chain is built from TRBV19 and TRBJ2-2; tentative D call: TRBD2 (5 bases). Germline V CDR1 and CDR2: LNHDA, SQIVND (reference sequence). This CDR3 region has 15 residues. Trimming left V 5 bases short and J 2 bases short, with 12 bases between. CDR3 coding DNA: TGTGCCAGTAGTCGGGGAACTGAAAACACCGGGGAGCTGTTTTTT. Protein product: CASSRGTENTGELFF.

V gene TRBV24-1 combines with J gene TRBJ2-3; no clear D. CDR3 size: 14 residues. Germline loops: CDR1 KGHDR, CDR2 SFDVKD. The V end was cut by 1 base, the J end by 6 bases, with 10 bases between. CDR3 in amino acids: CATSDLLGTDTQYF. The CDR3 DNA reads as TGTGCCACCAGTGATTTACTGGGTACTGATACGCAGTATTTT.

The chain joins TRBV18 to TRBJ1-1; 7 bases match TRBD1. The junction had 6 bases not matched to a gene; V was cut back by 3 bases and J by 5 bases. The length of the CDR3 is 14 residues. Germline V gives CDR1 KGHSH, CDR2 LQKENI. The CDR3 region is CASSPLDRMTEAFF. As DNA, the CDR3 is TGTGCCAGCTCACCTTTGGACAGGATGACTGAAGCTTTCTTT. The full variable domain, completed using reference TRBV18 and TRBJ1-1, is NAGVMQNPRHLVRRRGQEARLRCSPMKGHSHVYWYRQLPEEGLKFMVYLQKENIIDESGMPKERFSAEFPKEGPSILRIQQVVRGDSAAYFCASSPLDRMTEAFFGQGTRLTVV.

The chain recombines TRBV27 with TRBJ1-5; tentative D call: TRBD1 (5 bases). The CDR3 has 14 residues. Germline CDR1 and CDR2: MNHEY and SMNVEV (reference sequence). V was clipped by 3 bases and J by 7 bases, with 13 bases between them. CDR3 amino acids: CASSFRRGGQPQHF. The CDR3 DNA sequence: TGTGCCAGCAGTTTCCGGAGGGGAGGGCAGCCCCAGCATTTT.